This T cell receptor beta chain was recovered during a study of cytotoxic CD8 clonotypes in ibrutinib-treated CLL (dated by TCRdb to the early 2020s). Looking at the study overall: The cohort was composed of ten to eleven relapsed/refractory and roughly 16 treatment-naive patients; IGHV unmutated status was identified in 17 patients. Of the 90 or so participants in the trial, about 25 had longitudinal samples available. Responses were partial in some 24 patients and complete in 2; after median approximately 5.5 years follow-up, 14 stayed in remission and about twelve progressed. Cryopreserved peripheral blood mononuclear cells were collected before treatment, at response, and at either disease progression or sustained remission. An average of around 250,000 productive templates and roughly 94,000 productive rearrangements was obtained per sample. Response samples were obtained after a median of about 13 months of treatment, with a range of roughly 6 to 40 months. Every remission and progressive disease sample was obtained while ibrutinib was still being received by the patients. What the work shows at the level of the full study, not this receptor alone: Sampling times were not matched between sustained-remission and progressing patients, and lymph node repertoires were not studied. An increase in clonality was observed at ibrutinib response, with clonality remaining stable during sustained remission and falling back toward baseline at progression. Baseline clonality was found to be higher than that of age-matched healthy donors and was strongly correlated with circulating CD8+ T-cell counts. Public clonotypes were rare and either shrank or stayed stable during treatment, and the rise in clonality at ibrutinib response reflected expansion of private clonotypes.

This clone has more than one count but fewer than ten. What antigen it recognizes has not been identified. Per-base qualities were not stored, and no clone one base away is much larger. For TCR beta library preparation, roughly 2 micrograms of genomic DNA were extracted from the cryopreserved PBMCs. High-throughput TCR beta sequencing was performed on longitudinal blood samples from CLL patients receiving ibrutinib monotherapy. Patients were enrolled in a phase 2 open-label single-center ibrutinib monotherapy trial. On a MiSeq, deep resolution sequencing aimed for a depth between 1 in 1 million and 1 in 200,000 T cells, with each clonotype covered about 9.2x on average. TCR beta libraries were generated with the immunoSEQ hsTCRB Kit. Under the source paper's analysis protocol: Data were analyzed with ImmunoSEQ Data Assistant and ImmunoSEQ Analyzer, with V, D and J genes assigned per IMGT definitions. Clonality, with values ranging from 0 to 1, was calculated as one minus the normalized Shannon entropy of productive rearrangement frequencies. Only overrepresented clonotypes making up at least 0.05% of each patient's repertoire were included in the public clonotype analysis. More than ten age-matched healthy donor repertoires from immuneACCESS were used as controls for clonality. Here the immuneACCESS table is served through TCRdb, limited to in-frame sequences with V and J called. Missing clones are a known gap in these copies; in checked studies unresolved V genes cover under half, and the rest lacks a known reason. V and J calls plus clone size are reproduced from that table; the DNA served to infer D and trimming. The sample has a few hundred thousand clones on record, about 61% of them singletons. Jointly, the top ten make up approximately 6% of the sample.

The CDR3 has 11 amino acids, counting the end cysteine and phenylalanine. Only the CDR3 portion is preserved as DNA: 33 bases, with reading frame beginning at the first base. The V end loses 7 bases and the J end loses 5 bases, and a stretch of 6 bases separates them. CDR1 MDHEN and CDR2 SYDVKM are derived from the germline V gene. The sequencing here drew on PBMCs, taken after 36 months of ibrutinib treatment. This TCR was sampled from a human donor with chronic lymphocytic leukemia. The V and J genes are TRBV28 and TRBJ2-1; no D gene can be assigned with confidence. In nucleotides, the sequence is TGTGCCAGCACCCAACACAATGAGCAGTTCTTC. Translated, this gives CASTQHNEQFF.